Listed below are T cell receptor beta chains from one sample, sequenced in a study of persistence of HIV-infected CD4 T cells. These receptors' antigens are unknown. TCRdb keeps only in-frame clones here, not all; method: immunoSEQ multiplex PCR. The sample includes approximately 30,000 clones, roughly 87% of them seen just once. The material was CD4+ T cells sorted from PBMCs after roughly 18-hour stimulation, obtained from a patient who received antiretroviral therapy. These receptors all come from an adult woman with HIV who was CMV-seropositive. CDR3s include the opening cysteine and the closing phenylalanine or tryptophan. The D gene is left open where the match is weak. The size field is filled for only some rows; it gives once, few, many or a size class.

TGCGCCAGCAGCCAAGATCGGCCGTCCACAAGCTCTGGAAACACCATATATTTT	CASSQDRPSTSSGNTIYF	18	.	TRBV4-1	.	TRBJ1-3
TGTGCAAGTCGCCCCCTTGCCCCCAATCGAATAGCGCCCTTAGAGCAGTACTTC	CASRPLAPNRIAPLEQYF	18	.	TRBV12-2	.	TRBJ2-7
TGTGCCAGCAGCTTGGCCGGTTGGAAACATTTCTCTGGAAACACCATATATTTT	CASSLAGWKHFSGNTIYF	18	.	TRBV5-6	.	TRBJ1-3
TGTGCCAGCAGCTTAGGGTCGAACACTGAAGCTTTCTTT	CASSLGSNTEAFF	13	.	TRBV7-2	.	TRBJ1-1
TGTGCCACCAGTGATGCGGGACAGAGCAACAATGAGCAGTTCTTC	CATSDAGQSNNEQFF	15	.	TRBV24-1	.	TRBJ2-1
TGTGCCAGCAGCCCAGAGGACAGGAGCCTGAACACTGAAGCTTTCTTT	CASSPEDRSLNTEAFF	16	.	TRBV5-6	TRBD1	TRBJ1-1
TGTGCCTGGAGCGCCACAGGGGGGGGCTACACCTTC	CAWSATGGGYTF	12	.	TRBV30	TRBD1	TRBJ1-2
TGTGCCACACTTAGAGGGTCCACTGAAGCTTTCTTT	CATLRGSTEAFF	12	.	TRBV12-3/TRBV12-4	.	TRBJ1-1
TGCGCCAGCAGTCAGGGTCTCCTGAACACTGAAGCTTTCTTT	CASSQGLLNTEAFF	14	.	TRBV10-1	.	TRBJ1-1
TGTGCCAGCAGCCCAAACAGGGGCCAGAATGAAAAACTGTTTTTT	CASSPNRGQNEKLFF	15	.	TRBV7-8	TRBD1	TRBJ1-4
TGTGCCAGCAGTTTCTCCCTAGCTATCGGGAGTTCCTACAATGAGCAGTTCTTC	CASSFSLAIGSSYNEQFF	18	.	TRBV27	.	TRBJ2-1
TGTGCCTGGAGTGCCATTTCAGGCGTCTATGGCTACACCTTC	CAWSAISGVYGYTF	14	.	TRBV30	.	TRBJ1-2
TGTGCCAGCAGCGGGGAGGTCATCTCTGAAGCTTTCTTT	CASSGEVISEAFF	13	few	TRBV12-3/TRBV12-4	.	TRBJ1-1
TGTGCCAGCAGTACATGGTGGGGCTCTGGAAACACCATATATTTT	CASSTWWGSGNTIYF	15	.	TRBV6-1	.	TRBJ1-3
TGTGCCAGCAGCTTGGGCGGGAGCCACGGGGAGCTGTTTTTT	CASSLGGSHGELFF	14	.	TRBV5-5	TRBD2	TRBJ2-2
TGTGCCAGCAGTTATACCCTAGACCGCACTGAAGCTTTCTTT	CASSYTLDRTEAFF	14	.	TRBV6-5	.	TRBJ1-1
TGCAGCGCTGGGGGGAATGAGCAGTTCTTC	CSAGGNEQFF	10	.	TRBV29-1	.	TRBJ2-1
TGTGCCAGCACCCCCCCTTGGTACTTC	CASTPPWYF	9	once	TRBV6-6	.	TRBJ2-5
TGTGCCAGCAGCTTGTCGGACAGGAGTGACTCGGTCACCTTC	CASSLSDRSDSVTF	14	.	TRBV5-4	TRBD1	TRBJ1-2
TGCGCCAGCAGCCAAGCCCTCGGGGAGAGTGTGTATGGCTACACCTTC	CASSQALGESVYGYTF	16	once	TRBV4-3	.	TRBJ1-2
TGCGCCAGCAGCCCTGGACCCCTTCCCTACGAGCAGTACTTC	CASSPGPLPYEQYF	14	.	TRBV4-1	.	TRBJ2-7
TGTGCCAGCAGTTTATTGGACAGGTTCAATCAGCCCCAGCATTTT	CASSLLDRFNQPQHF	15	.	TRBV28	TRBD1	TRBJ1-5
TGTGCCAGTAGTATGATCGGGAGCTTGAGCTATGGCTACACCTTC	CASSMIGSLSYGYTF	15	.	TRBV19	.	TRBJ1-2
TGTGCCAGCAGCCTGGACAGGGGCAATCAGCCCCAGCATTTT	CASSLDRGNQPQHF	14	.	TRBV7-2	TRBD1	TRBJ1-5